This T cell receptor beta chain derives from a study of long-term antiretroviral therapy in people with HIV (dated by TCRdb to 2022 to 2024). Looking at the study overall: The earliest samples were collected roughly a decade before the 2015 WHO recommendation for immediate ART, at a time when ART was usually postponed until CD4 counts fell. Whether ART initiation and durable HIV suppression were associated with changes in peripheral blood TRB repertoire composition and diversity was tested in a retrospective serial study. A total of roughly 200 cryopreserved PBMC samples came from around 30 adults with confirmed HIV infection and were collected serially over a mean of around 6 years (range 1-12). About 40% of the 30 participants with HIV were female. No cross-contamination during QIAcube processing was seen in test extractions of a monoclonal T-cell line run alongside 30 to 35 polyclonal samples. Overall study results and their limits: ART initiation was associated with a significant increase in TRB diversity, but diversity stayed significantly below transplant donor controls even after long-term ART. Expanded TRB clones identified before ART initiation dominated the repertoire at all time points, although this dominance fluctuated and declined in many PLHIV after ART. Inferences about post-ART repertoire changes were limited because no data were available on ART adherence, viral resistance or therapy changes. Because pre-ART samples had limited cell numbers, profiling was done on unsorted PBMC rather than on sorted CD4+ and CD8+ T cells. Because PBMC availability was limited, only the TCR beta chain was sequenced, with no alpha chain pairing. Samples dated from the mid-2000s to the late 2010s, and the ART regimens used may be less effective than current ones. CDR3 length ranges in HIV repertoires were narrower than in controls, and network structure suggested an antigen-experienced repertoire with only a slight naive shift after ART.

The immunoSEQ hsTCRB v3.0 assay was used at survey level resolution for TRB variable region sequencing. The target sequencing depth for TRB was roughly 40,000-50,000 T-cell genomes per sample. Pooled TRB libraries were sequenced on an Illumina MiSeq with a v3 150-cycle kit. The paper's data handling went like this. Repertoire analysis was run in R within a reproducible Nextflow workflow that covered QC, data transformation and analysis. LymphoSeq2, an R package for exploring AIRR-Seq data, was used to implement the custom analyses. A handful of samples that yielded fewer than 5000 total TRB sequences were excluded, so that approximately 170 HIV repertoires were analyzed. Among the roughly 190 retained HIV repertoires, around 60 were collected before ART initiation and 120 to 130 were collected after ART initiation. Each repertoire was downsampled to 5000 TRB nucleotide sequences, and summary statistics were averaged across 100 downsampling iterations. TRB sequences were retained for analysis only if CDR3 regions of at least seven amino acids were present. A Shannon entropy-derived clonality score and the Gini coefficient were used to measure diversity. In the repertoire networks, any two of the top 5000 CDR3 amino acid sequences were connected whenever the two sequences differed by an edit distance of one. Antigen specificity groups and MHC restriction were predicted for TRB CDR3 amino acid sequences with GLIPH2. CDR3 amino acid sequences were matched against VDJdb and McPAS-TCR to flag known CMV, EBV, HIV or tissue antigen associations. Pre-ART, post-ART and control groups were compared with Wilcoxon signed-rank tests and Holm-Bonferroni correction. TCRdb limited this immuneACCESS table to in-frame rearrangements with V and J called. A share of clones is missing; checked studies link under half to unresolved V genes, and the rest is unexplained. V and J calls and clone size come straight from that table; D and trimming were deduced from the DNA. The sample table shows 25,000 to 30,000 clones, and approximately 86% are seen once. The top ten hold roughly 4.8% of the sample.

To be included, a participant needed at least one PBMC sample from before ART initiation plus at least two post-ART samples. Every participant with HIV received treatment in the United States of America. Before DNA extraction, cryopreserved samples containing roughly 1-11 million PBMC were thawed and washed. At the time of the earliest PBMC sample, participants with HIV were aged between about 23 and 54 years. Each participant contributed PBMC samples from 1-4 timepoints before ART initiation and 2-8 timepoints after ART initiation, with a median of 7 samples. For every participant, serial HIV viral load, CD4+ T-cell count, ART history and demographic data were obtained. Genomic DNA was extracted from unsorted PBMC with a Qiagen kit on a QIAcube, processed in batches of 12 samples. Of note for this clone: Its antigen remains undetermined. No base quality information exists; no much larger clone differs at one position.

CDR1 and CDR2, looked up from the germline V gene (reference sequence), are MNHNY and SVGAGI. Trimming at the junction amounts to 7 bases on V and 6 bases on J, and the germline ends lie 16 bases apart. The CDR3 runs 14 residues from the cysteine to the phenylalanine. The only DNA kept is the CDR3, 42 bases in frame from the first base. This chain is built from TRBV6-6 and TRBJ2-1, and TRBD2 may be the D gene, going by 6 matching bases. Sequenced here: unsorted PBMCs, sampled 2.7 years after starting antiretroviral therapy. The sequence was collected from a man between 40 and 49 years old with HIV. This receptor carries the CDR3 CASTPFPSVNEQFF. The DNA is TGTGCCAGCACCCCATTCCCTAGCGTCAATGAGCAGTTCTTC.